This T cell receptor beta chain was documented in a study of blood T cell repertoires in COVID-19. The cohort comprised adults aged about 18 to 100 years residing in about two dozen US areas. Donors were grouped by their self-reported clinical history. Either two negative PCRs, clearance, or symptom resolution qualified Cohort 3 donors as recovered. The CDR3 covers 18 residues. The V gene end was trimmed by 7 bases and the J gene end by 0 bases; junction bases not matched to a gene: 15. CDR1 is SGHNT and CDR2 is YYREEE in the germline V gene (reference sequence). Authors' processing steps: Amplification from reference gene primers served as the basis for estimated nucleated cell counts. The data were produced by immunoSEQ multiplex PCR, yet TCRdb's version contains in-frame clones alone and is incomplete. V and J calls plus clone size are reproduced from that table; the DNA served to infer D and trimming. The sample lists about 250,000 clones; more than 75% were seen once.

The chain recombines TRBV5-4 with TRBJ1-1; 10 bases agree with TRBD1. The source material was PBMCs or T cells enriched from blood (not recorded which). The origin of this receptor is a man aged 18 to 35 who had recovered from COVID-19. The CDR3 DNA is TGTGCCAGCGAGAGGCTGACAGGGGGCATTTACGTGAACACTGAAGCTTTCTTT. Translation gives CASERLTGGIYVNTEAFF.